This T cell receptor (beta chain) was captured in a study of T-cell memory formation after mild COVID-19. Study overall: For the most part, TCR clusters were specific to one donor.

This CDR3 region has 15 residues. From germline, CDR1 is DFQATT and CDR2 SNEGSKA (reference sequence). V was clipped by 1 base and J by 2 bases; unmatched bases: 5. Sample barcodes and UMIs were carried by the TCR alpha and TCR beta cDNA libraries that 5'RACE generated with constant-segment primers. TCRdb used MiXCR to reprocess the 5' RACE reads, holding one entry per CDR3 protein. The table includes over 150,000 distinct CDR3 sequences, about a fifth detected once. The rearrangement joins TRBV20-1 to TRBJ2-3, with TRBD2 matching over 8 bases. The TCR originated in an adult woman who had mild COVID-19 (a few samples of this study predate the infection). Cell type and time point are not known. The sample comprised PBMCs or a T cell subset sorted from them (not recorded which). The CDR3 sequence: CSARVPSGPTDTQYF. CDR3 nucleotide sequence: TGCAGTGCTAGAGTCCCTAGCGGGCCCACAGATACGCAGTATTTT.